These 30 T cell receptor beta chains were all obtained from the same sample, sequenced in a study of CXCR3-negative and CXCR3-positive naive CD8 T cells (dated by TCRdb to 2018 to 2020). Summary of the overall study and its limitations: TRB CDR3s from CXCR3-positive naive cells showed higher hydrophobicity (lower Kidera factor 4), lower energy, and higher strength and volume indices than CXCR3-negative naive cells.

These TCRs are of unknown antigen specificity. Sequencing instrument: NextSeq 550. The Human TCR Profiling Kit (MiLaboratory) was used to prepare UMI-labeled 5' RACE TRB cDNA libraries. TCRdb reanalyzed the reads, keeping one entry per CDR3 protein sequence and omitting DNA. The table held for this sample gives some 5,900 distinct CDR3 sequences. Clones ranked in the top ten supply about 1.7% of the sample. The sequenced sample was naive CXCR3+ CD8+ T cells from blood. According to the study, the label for this sample's cell subset or site signals: CD45RO-CCR7+CD27+CD95- naive CD8+ T cells expressing CXCR3 (TNR3+). The receptors were gathered from a human donor in good health. Some clones in this sample may be carry-over from other donors' samples.

V and J are TRBV5-1 and TRBJ1-1. Per germline, CDR1 SGHRS and CDR2 YFSETQ. The CDR3 totals 12 residues. This chain's CDR3 is CAMEEVETEAFF.

Judged by frequency, this clonotype is medium-sized (0.01 to 0.1%). The chain combines TRBV6-5 with TRBJ1-1. Per germline, CDR1 MNHEY and CDR2 SVGAGI. The CDR3 consists of 15 residues. The CDR3 is CASSYRDIWNTEAFF.

Considering frequency, this clonotype is medium-sized. The chain is built from TRBV7-8 and TRBJ2-7; with no DNA, the TCRdb D assignment of TRBD1 cannot be verified. Germline CDR1 and CDR2: SGHVS and FQNEAQ. The CDR3 has 14 amino acids. This chain's CDR3 is CASAYVTGEVEQYF.

The chain links TRBV5-4 to TRBJ2-7. The CDR3 is made up of 15 amino acids. The germline V gene encodes CDR1 SGHNT and CDR2 YYREEE (reference sequence). CDR3 in amino acids: CASSMDTPQSYEQYF.

Frequency places this clonotype as medium-sized. The chain recombines TRBV5-1 with TRBJ1-1; TCRdb proposes TRBD1, but this gene call is untestable without DNA. This CDR3 spans 14 amino acids. CDR1 is SGHRS and CDR2 is YFSETQ in the germline V gene. CDR3 sequence reads: CASSLGQDNTEAFF.

The V and J genes are TRBV5-1 and TRBJ1-2. This CDR3 contains 15 residues. Germline V CDR1 and CDR2: SGHRS, YFSETQ. The CDR3 here is CASSLEDWGLSGYTF.

By frequency, this clonotype registers medium-sized. The chain has TRBV12-3 or TRBV12-4 and TRBJ2-1; TCRdb selects TRBD1, and the lack of DNA leaves this call unchecked. The CDR3 spans 15 residues. CDR3 loop: CASSLVGSGDNEQFF.

Its frequency marks this clonotype as medium-sized. The chain couples TRBV29-1 to TRBJ2-7; the D gene TCRdb calls, TRBD1, cannot be checked with no DNA. CDR3 length equals 13 residues. Germline-derived CDR1 and CDR2 are SQVTM and ANQGSEA. The chain's CDR3 is CSVHGTTRYEQYF.

The chain recombines TRBV6-2 or TRBV6-3 with TRBJ1-1. Germline V gene sequence: CDR1 MNHEY, CDR2 SVGEGT. The CDR3 contains 15 residues. The CDR3 here is CASSYSVRYNTEAFF.

This chain links TRBV12-3 or TRBV12-4 with TRBJ1-2. The CDR3 is 11 residues long. The CDR3 sequence is CASSLDGGYTF.

J is TRBJ1-5 and V is TRBV12-3 or TRBV12-4. The CDR3 consists of 15 residues. This CDR3 reads CASSSRGGSNQPQHF.

This rearrangement joins TRBV29-1 to TRBJ2-4; the TCRdb D gene call, TRBD2, has no DNA to confirm it. The CDR3 has 15 amino acids. Per the germline V gene, CDR1 is SQVTM and CDR2 is ANQGSEA. CDR3 sequence reads: CSVVGGQAAKNIQYF.

The CDR3 protein is CASSGQGQETQYF. The V gene is TRBV10-2, the J gene TRBJ2-5; TCRdb gives TRBD1 as the D gene, but with no DNA this cannot be confirmed. The CDR3 is 13 residues long. The germline V gene encodes CDR1 WSHSY and CDR2 SAAADI.

This clonotype is labeled medium-sized based on frequency. The chain carries TRBV20-1 and TRBJ2-7; the D call of TRBD1 rests on TCRdb alone, since no DNA is present to check it. The CDR3 is 14 amino acids. Per germline, CDR1 DFQATT and CDR2 SNEGSKA (reference sequence). The CDR3: CSAGDDRVSYEQYF.

This rearrangement joins TRBV19 to TRBJ2-7; no DNA is available, so the TRBD1 call from TCRdb remains unchecked. CDR3 length equals 15 residues. The germline gives CDR1 LNHDA, CDR2 SQIVND (reference sequence). The CDR3 protein is CASSFRDRGSYEQYF. The full variable domain, with the rest looked up from reference TRBV19 and TRBJ2-7, is DGGITQSPKYLFRKEGQNVTLSCEQNLNHDAMYWYRQDPGQGLRLIYYSQIVNDFQKGDIAEGYSVSREKKESFPLTVTSAQKNPTAFYLCASSFRDRGSYEQYFGPGTRLTVT.

The rearrangement uses TRBV7-9 and TRBJ2-1. From germline, CDR1 is SEHNR and CDR2 FQNEAQ (reference sequence). The CDR3 totals 12 residues. This CDR3 is CASSSLRNEQFF.

V gene TRBV19 combines with J gene TRBJ1-1. CDR3 length: 12 amino acids. The V gene's germline CDR1 is LNHDA and CDR2 SQIVND (reference sequence). The CDR3 loop is CASRPGGTEAFF.

Measured by frequency, this clonotype is medium-sized (0.01 to 0.1%). The gene calls are TRBV27 and TRBJ2-7; TCRdb names TRBD2, which stays unverified in the absence of DNA. This CDR3 contains 15 residues. Germline loops: CDR1 MNHEY, CDR2 SMNVEV (reference sequence). The CDR3 is CASSLAQTGGYEQYF.

The chain's CDR3 is CASSVGPPLGTEAFF. V and J are TRBV7-6 and TRBJ1-1; absent DNA, TCRdb's TRBD1 call cannot be checked. This CDR3 contains 15 residues. The germline V gene encodes CDR1 SGHVS and CDR2 FNYEAQ.

The chain joins TRBV11-2 to TRBJ2-4. This CDR3 spans 17 amino acids. The germline CDR1 and CDR2 sequences are SGHAT and FQNNGV. The CDR3 region is CASSLGFGEGAKNIQYF.

J is TRBJ1-1 and V is TRBV19; the D call from TCRdb, TRBD1, cannot be confirmed without DNA. The CDR3 totals 14 residues. The V gene's germline CDR1 is LNHDA and CDR2 SQIVND (reference sequence). This chain's CDR3 is CASSSRVRDTEAFF.

The V call is TRBV6-2 or TRBV6-3, the J call TRBJ2-7. Looked up from germline, CDR1 is MNHEY and CDR2 is SVGEGT. The CDR3 is 11 residues long. CDR3 protein: CASSASYEQYF.

The rearrangement joins TRBV29-1 to TRBJ2-2; TCRdb's D call of TRBD2 is untestable without DNA. The germline V gene encodes CDR1 SQVTM and CDR2 ANQGSEA. This CDR3 is built from 12 residues. CDR3 protein: CSVLGPAGELFF.

Here the CDR3 reads CSVEVGTSTYTF. This rearrangement joins TRBV29-1 to TRBJ1-2. Germline loops: CDR1 SQVTM, CDR2 ANQGSEA. The CDR3 sequence is 12 residues long. Using reference TRBV29-1 and TRBJ1-2 for the parts outside the CDR3, the full variable domain is SAVISQKPSRDICQRGTSLTIQCQVDSQVTMMFWYRQQPGQSLTLIATANQGSEATYESGFVIDKFPISRPNLTFSTLTVSNMSPEDSSIYLCSVEVGTSTYTFGSGTRLTVV.

This clonotype is classed as medium-sized by frequency. V is TRBV27 and J is TRBJ1-1; TCRdb indicates TRBD1, and absent DNA this call remains unverified. Germline lookup yields CDR1 MNHEY and CDR2 SMNVEV (reference sequence). CDR3 length equals 13 residues. The CDR3: CASSWSPGTEAFF.

By frequency, this clonotype is medium-sized. The V and J genes are TRBV29-1 and TRBJ1-1. This CDR3 has 15 residues. CDR1 is SQVTM, CDR2 ANQGSEA, per germline. This chain's CDR3 is CSVGSGGTANTEAFF. The full variable domain, its missing parts supplied by reference TRBV29-1 and TRBJ1-1, is SAVISQKPSRDICQRGTSLTIQCQVDSQVTMMFWYRQQPGQSLTLIATANQGSEATYESGFVIDKFPISRPNLTFSTLTVSNMSPEDSSIYLCSVGSGGTANTEAFFGQGTRLTVV.

This clonotype is labeled medium-sized (0.01 to 0.1%) based on frequency. The CDR3 reads CASIGDRVGKTQYF. The gene calls are TRBV3-1 and TRBJ2-5; with no DNA, the TCRdb D assignment of TRBD1 cannot be verified. Germline V gene lookup returns CDR1 LGHDT and CDR2 YNNKEL (reference sequence). The CDR3 covers 14 residues.

According to its frequency, this clonotype is medium-sized. The genes are TRBV2 and TRBJ1-1. CDR1 SNHLY and CDR2 FYNNEI come from the germline V gene. The CDR3 is 12 residues long. The CDR3 is CASCGGETEAFF.

The chain carries TRBV10-3 and TRBJ2-7; TCRdb's assignment of TRBD1 cannot be checked, as there is no DNA. CDR1 and CDR2 (germline): ENHRY, SYGVKD. The CDR3 extends over 12 amino acids. The CDR3 spells CAVGDTDYEQYF.

This clonotype registers medium-sized by frequency. The chain couples TRBV27 to TRBJ1-2; TCRdb proposes TRBD1, but this gene call is untestable without DNA. Germline CDR1 reads MNHEY; CDR2 reads SMNVEV (reference sequence). The CDR3 is made up of 14 amino acids. The CDR3 loop is CASSFRDGVYGYTF.